This T cell receptor beta chain was profiled in a study of cytomegalovirus exposure and HLA in healthy donors. Use of 60 Vbeta and 13 Jbeta primers characterized the PCR. The assay was immunoSEQ multiplex PCR, and TCRdb's table has in-frame clones only and misses some. The sample lists over 120,000 clones; nearly 10% were seen once. CDR3 length equals 17 residues. The germline gives CDR1 KGHSH, CDR2 LQKENI. The V and J ends lost 1 base and 0 bases, in that order; junction bases with no gene match: 6. This clonotype was sampled from a man aged 45 to 65 in good health and CMV-seronegative. What was sequenced was PBMCs. The chain recombines TRBV18 with TRBJ1-5; 7 bases line up with TRBD1. The CDR3 protein is CASSPLRDSHSNQPQHF. Written as DNA, the CDR3 is TGTGCCAGCTCACCACTCCGGGACAGCCATAGCAATCAGCCCCAGCATTTT.